The clone carrying this T cell receptor (beta chain) was seen a handful of times. Antigen unknown. This specimen belongs to a study of cytomegalovirus exposure and HLA in healthy donors. Study-wide results and limits: A list of 164 TCR beta chains associated with cytomegalovirus was given.

The assay was immunoSEQ multiplex PCR, and TCRdb's table has in-frame clones only and misses some. The data contain about 220,000 clones, approximately 80% of them singletons. V gave up 4 bases and J gave up 0 bases; unmatched junction bases: 6. This CDR3 comprises 16 residues. CDR1 is LGHNA and CDR2 is YSLEER in the germline V gene. Input material: PBMCs. The chain links TRBV4-3 to TRBJ2-3, with 8 bases identical to TRBD2. This sequence originates from a woman aged 25 to 39 in good health and CMV-seropositive. CDR3 coding DNA: TGCGCCAGCAGCCTCGGACTAGCAGAAAGCACAGATACGCAGTATTTT. It yields the protein CASSLGLAESTDTQYF.